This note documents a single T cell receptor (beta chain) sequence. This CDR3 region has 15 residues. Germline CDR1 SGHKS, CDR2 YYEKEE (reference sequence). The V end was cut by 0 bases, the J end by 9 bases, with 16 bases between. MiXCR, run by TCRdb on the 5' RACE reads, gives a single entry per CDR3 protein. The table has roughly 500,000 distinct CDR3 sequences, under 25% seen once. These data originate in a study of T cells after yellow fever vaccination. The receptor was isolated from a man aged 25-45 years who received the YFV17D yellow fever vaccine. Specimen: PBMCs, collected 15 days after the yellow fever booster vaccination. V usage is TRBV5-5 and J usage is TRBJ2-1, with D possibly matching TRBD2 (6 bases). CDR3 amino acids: CASSLATLALGEQFF. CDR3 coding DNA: TGTGCCAGCAGCTTGGCCACACTAGCATTGGGTGAGCAGTTCTTC.